Below are 32 T cell receptor beta chains sequenced from a single sample in a study of identical twins. Using its own MiXCR run on the 5' RACE reads, TCRdb lists one record per CDR3 protein. Of about 210,000 distinct CDR3 sequences in the sample, approximately 9% are singletons; the top ten hold about 5%. Material: memory (CD45RO+) T cells sorted from blood. Receptor source: a woman under 30 in good health.

The CDR3 region has the DNA TGTGCCATCAGGAGCCCCTCCAAGGGGCTTTACAATGAGCAGTTCTTC. As protein: CAIRSPSKGLYNEQFF. V gene TRBV10-3 combines with J gene TRBJ2-1, with D possibly matching TRBD1 (5 bases). V was shortened by 6 bases and J by 4 bases, with 19 bases between the two germline ends. CDR3 length: 16 amino acids. Germline CDR1 ENHRY, CDR2 SYGVKD.

On this clonotype: A much more abundant neighbour one base away suggests this may be a read error. The DNA of the CDR3 is TGCAGTGCTAGATTCGGGACAGGGGGCAATGAGCAGCTCTTC. This codes for CSARFGTGGNEQLF. The chain is built from TRBV20-1 and TRBJ2-1, with 12 bases lining up with TRBD1. The CDR3 runs 14 residues. The germline CDR1 and CDR2 sequences are DFQATT and SNEGSKA (reference sequence).

This clonotype was seen repeatedly, ten times or more. The genes are TRBV2 and TRBJ1-1, with D possibly matching TRBD1 (5 bases). Germline V gene sequence: CDR1 SNHLY, CDR2 FYNNEI. The CDR3 is made up of 14 amino acids. V was trimmed by 5 bases and J by 1 base, leaving 11 bases between them. CDR3 DNA: TGTGCCAGCAGTTCCGGACACGCGAACACTGAAGCTTTCTTT. Protein: CASSSGHANTEAFF.

This clonotype was seen a handful of times. This chain connects TRBV11-2 to TRBJ2-2, with 10 bases lining up with TRBD2. This CDR3 region has 15 residues. Trimming at V came to 5 bases and at J to 5 bases, leaving 5 bases not matched to a gene. CDR1 SGHAT and CDR2 FQNNGV come from the germline V gene. DNA of the CDR3: TGTGCCAGCAGCAGGATAGCGGGAGGAACCGGGGAGCTGTTTTTT. Amino acid sequence: CASSRIAGGTGELFF.

This rearrangement joins TRBV20-1 to TRBJ2-1; D is perhaps TRBD1 or TRBD2 (6 bases each). Germline V gene lookup returns CDR1 DFQATT and CDR2 SNEGSKA (reference sequence). This CDR3 comprises 13 residues. The V end lost 7 bases, the J end lost 9 bases, and 19 bases lay between the germline ends. The CDR3 here is CSVPRTAGTEQFF. Here the CDR3 DNA reads TGCAGTGTGCCTCGGACAGCGGGCACTGAGCAGTTCTTC.

The chain uses TRBV3-1 and TRBJ2-6; D is unclear. With 5 bases removed from V and 4 bases from J, the gap between germline ends came to 15 bases. Germline CDR1 reads LGHDT; CDR2 reads YNNKEL (reference sequence). This CDR3 region has 16 residues. This CDR3 reads CASSSPGPGGANVLTF. The CDR3 region has the DNA TGTGCCAGCAGCTCCCCCGGCCCGGGCGGGGCCAACGTCCTGACTTTC.

J is TRBJ2-3 and V is TRBV5-6; D perhaps matches TRBD1 (6 bases). The V end was cut by 3 bases, the J end by 2 bases, with 16 bases between. Germline loops: CDR1 SGHDT, CDR2 YYEEEE. This CDR3 has 16 amino acids. Here the CDR3 reads CASSYYRVIDTDTQYF. The CDR3 DNA sequence: TGTGCCAGCAGCTACTACAGGGTAATCGACACAGATACGCAGTATTTT.

The rearrangement links TRBV5-1 to TRBJ2-7, with 8 bases identical to TRBD1. Trimming took 4 bases from V and 6 from J; bases not matched to a gene: 9. Germline loops: CDR1 SGHRS, CDR2 YFSETQ. This CDR3 spans 14 amino acids. The CDR3 spells CASSTTRQGLEQYF. CDR3 DNA sequence: TGCGCCAGCAGCACCACCCGACAGGGGCTCGAGCAGTACTTC.

This clonotype appeared many times. J is TRBJ1-2 and V is TRBV7-2; D is ambiguous. This CDR3 spans 12 amino acids. Trimming removed 2 bases at V and 7 bases at J, with 8 bases between. In germline, CDR1 is SGHTA, CDR2 FQGNSA. The CDR3 here is CASSLMRAGYTF. In DNA form, the CDR3 reads TGTGCCAGCAGCTTAATGAGGGCTGGCTACACCTTC.

In this sample, this clonotype turned up a few times. The chain uses TRBV2 and TRBJ1-2; D might be TRBD1 (6 bases). With 5 bases removed from V and 3 bases from J, the gap between germline ends came to 16 bases. The V gene's germline CDR1 is SNHLY and CDR2 FYNNEI. The CDR3 spans 15 residues. CDR3 region: CASSPEMDSHYGYTF. DNA for the CDR3: TGTGCCAGCAGTCCAGAGATGGACAGCCACTATGGCTACACCTTC.

This rearrangement joins TRBV12-3 or TRBV12-4 to TRBJ2-7, with D hard to call. Between the trimmed V and J ends, which lost 3 bases and 5 bases, there was a span of 17 bases. The CDR3 sequence is 15 residues long. This CDR3 reads CASSLERAITNEQYF. The CDR3 DNA is TGTGCCAGCAGTTTGGAGCGCGCAATCACCAACGAGCAGTACTTC.

In its sample, this clonotype was seen a few times. The chain uses TRBV12-3 or TRBV12-4 and TRBJ2-1; TRBD1 agrees at 9 bases. V lost 6 bases to trimming and J lost 6 bases; unmatched junction nucleotides: 6. The CDR3 consists of 14 residues. Here the CDR3 reads CASRIMTGGNEQFF. The CDR3 nucleotides read TGTGCCAGCAGAATAATGACAGGGGGCAATGAGCAGTTCTTC.

This chain links TRBV24-1 with TRBJ2-7, with unresolved D. The germline V gene has CDR1 KGHDR and CDR2 SFDVKD. CDR3 length: 13 residues. Trimming took 1 base from V and 6 from J, leaving 9 bases between them. The CDR3 spells CATSDFPLAEQYF. The CDR3 DNA reads TGTGCCACCAGTGATTTCCCCCTGGCCGAGCAGTACTTC.

The CDR3 protein is CASSIDPRTRTGELFF. The CDR3 nucleotides read TGTGCCAGTAGTATAGATCCCAGGACCCGCACCGGGGAGCTGTTTTTT. The gene calls are TRBV19 and TRBJ2-2, with D unresolved. CDR1 is LNHDA, CDR2 SQIVND, per germline (reference sequence). CDR3 length: 16 amino acids. V was shortened by 0 bases and J by 4 bases, with 12 bases between the two germline ends.

To note about this clonotype: This CDR3 fails to terminate in the conserved phenylalanine or tryptophan, so it likely reflects a read error. The limits of the CDR3 on the DNA are not certain, so only TCRdb's listed CDR3 is given. J is TRBJ2-3 and V is TRBV2; TRBD2 is the table's D call, not checked against the DNA. Germline V gives CDR1 SNHLY, CDR2 FYNNEI. The CDR3 numbers 13 amino acids, ends counted. This CDR3 reads CASSLGTSGGPRE.

The sample holds a few counts of this clonotype. The chain employs TRBV27 and TRBJ2-3; TRBD2 agrees at 8 bases. The trim removed 10 bases at V and 2 bases at J, leaving 8 bases unmatched. The germline CDR1 and CDR2 sequences are MNHEY and SMNVEV (reference sequence). The CDR3 extends over 14 amino acids. Here the CDR3 DNA reads TGTGCCAAATTAGCGGGGCGTATCACAGATACGCAGTATTTT. Its translation: CAKLAGRITDTQYF.

This clonotype has a handful of counts. The rearrangement uses TRBV9 and TRBJ2-7; 10 bases map to TRBD1. The V and J ends lost 0 bases and 7 bases, in that order; junction bases with no gene match: 7. This CDR3 has 15 amino acids. Germline V gene data show CDR1 as SGDLS and CDR2 as YYNGEE. CDR3 nucleotides: TGTGCCAGCAGCGTAGAGGGGACAGGGGTAACGGAGCAGTACTTC. It codes for CASSVEGTGVTEQYF.

This clonotype was detected many times. V is TRBV11-3 and J is TRBJ2-1; TRBD2 matches at 8 bases. The germline gives CDR1 SGHNT, CDR2 YENEEA. This CDR3 is 15 amino acids long. V was clipped by 1 base and J by 4 bases; unmatched bases: 3. The CDR3 sequence: CASSLAAGDYNEQFF. The CDR3 region has the DNA TGTGCCAGCAGCTTAGCAGCGGGGGATTACAATGAGCAGTTCTTC.

This clonotype was seen ten or more times. The J gene is TRBJ2-1, the V gene TRBV5-1; possibly TRBD1 for D (5 bases). The V end lost 0 bases, the J end lost 0 bases, and 10 bases lay between the germline ends. The germline V gene has CDR1 SGHRS and CDR2 YFSETQ. The CDR3 sequence is 16 residues long. DNA for the CDR3: TGCGCCAGCAGCTTGGATGGGGCCAGCTCCTACAATGAGCAGTTCTTC. Its protein product is CASSLDGASSYNEQFF.

This clonotype occurred many times. The chain has TRBV6-1 and TRBJ2-3, with D hard to call. V lost 6 bases to trimming and J lost 1 base, with 14 bases between them. The length of the CDR3 is 15 residues. The germline V gene has CDR1 MNHNS and CDR2 SASEGT. The CDR3 nucleotides read TGTGCCAGCAGCAGCTATGGCGGCCGCACAGATACGCAGTATTTT. This gives the protein CASSSYGGRTDTQYF.

This chain connects TRBV4-2 to TRBJ2-3; 7 nucleotides match TRBD2. V gave up 4 bases and J gave up 3 bases; unmatched junction bases: 7. Per germline, CDR1 LGHNA and CDR2 YNFKEQ. This CDR3 comprises 15 residues. CDR3 in DNA: TGTGCCAGCAGCCCCGGGCCTAGCGGAACAGATACGCAGTATTTT. Its translation is CASSPGPSGTDTQYF.

This chain connects TRBV6-4 to TRBJ2-1, with a possible D match to TRBD2 (5 bases). Germline V gene lookup returns CDR1 MRHNA and CDR2 SNTAGT. The CDR3 is 16 residues long. V was shortened by 0 bases and J by 3 bases, with 12 bases between the two germline ends. The CDR3 DNA reads TGTGCCAGCAGTGACTCGTACCGGGAATTCTACAATGAGCAGTTCTTC. Translated: CASSDSYREFYNEQFF.

The chain recombines TRBV5-1 with TRBJ1-1, with unresolved D. This CDR3 comprises 13 residues. Trimming removed 0 bases from V and 7 bases from J, with 10 bases in between. Germline V gene sequence: CDR1 SGHRS, CDR2 YFSETQ. CDR3 nucleotide sequence: TGCGCCAGCAGCTTGGCCACGGATCATGAAGCTTTCTTT. Protein: CASSLATDHEAFF.

This clonotype showed up many times. V usage is TRBV5-1 and J usage is TRBJ2-3; no reliable D call. This CDR3 contains 12 residues. The V gene lost 7 bases and the J gene lost 4 bases, with 10 bases spanning the gap. The V gene's germline CDR1 is SGHRS and CDR2 YFSETQ. Written as DNA, the CDR3 is TGCGCCAGCCGGAGCAGCGCAGATACGCAGTATTTT. Translation: CASRSSADTQYF.

The rearrangement uses TRBV7-8 and TRBJ2-4; tentatively, D is TRBD1 or TRBD2 (5 bases each). This CDR3 has 17 residues. The V gene lost 5 bases and the J gene lost 7 bases, with 24 bases spanning the gap. Germline V gives CDR1 SGHVS, CDR2 FQNEAQ. In DNA, the CDR3 is TGTGCCAGCAGCCCGCGGATGATGGACCCTGGGGGTAACATTCAGTACTTC. Residues: CASSPRMMDPGGNIQYF. The whole variable domain, remainder taken from reference TRBV7-8 and TRBJ2-4, is GAGVSQSPRYKVAKRGQDVALRCDPISGHVSLFWYQQALGQGPEFLTYFQNEAQLDKSGLPSDRFFAERPEGSVSTLKIQRTQQEDSAVYLCASSPRMMDPGGNIQYFGAGTRLSVL.

V is TRBV5-1 and J is TRBJ1-1; 7 nucleotides line up with TRBD1. The V gene end was trimmed by 3 bases and the J gene end by 11 bases; junction bases not matched to a gene: 10. CDR3 length: 13 residues. Germline CDR1 SGHRS, CDR2 YFSETQ. The CDR3: CASSSTLEQGAFF. The CDR3 DNA follows: TGCGCCAGCAGCTCGACCCTGGAACAGGGGGCTTTCTTT.

This clonotype was detected once. The rearrangement joins TRBV29-1 to TRBJ2-7; TRBD2 agrees at 7 bases. The CDR3 covers 16 residues. The germline V gene encodes CDR1 SQVTM and CDR2 ANQGSEA. The CDR3: CCAPHVSGKSSYEQYF. The CDR3 coding sequence is TGCTGTGCTCCACATGTCAGCGGGAAGAGCTCCTACGAGCAGTACTTC.

This clonotype has ten or more counts. This chain joins TRBV9 and TRBJ1-3; D is undetermined. This CDR3 is 16 amino acids long. The ends were cut back, 4 bases at V and 0 bases at J, with 14 bases in the middle. Germline V lookup: CDR1 SGDLS, CDR2 YYNGEE. CDR3 in amino acids: CASSSGLPPSGNTIYF. The CDR3 nucleotides are TGTGCCAGCAGCTCTGGCCTACCTCCCTCTGGAAACACCATATATTTT.

This clonotype was detected a few times. The chain links TRBV12-3 or TRBV12-4 to TRBJ2-2; 9 bases are a match to TRBD1. CDR3 size: 12 residues. V was clipped by 2 bases and J by 14 bases; unmatched bases: 3. DNA of the CDR3: TGTGCCAGCAGTTTAACGGACAGGGGACTGTTTTTT. Protein product: CASSLTDRGLFF.

Only a few counts were recorded for this clonotype. This chain links TRBV7-9 with TRBJ2-3, with 9 nucleotides matching TRBD2. J was trimmed by 7 bases and V by 6 bases; bases with no gene match: 8. The germline CDR1 and CDR2 sequences are SEHNR and FQNEAQ (reference sequence). The CDR3 is 14 residues long. The DNA of the CDR3 is TGTGCCAGCAGTCCCCGGACTAGCGCTAATACGCAGTATTTT. This sequence encodes CASSPRTSANTQYF.

J is TRBJ2-1 and V is TRBV5-1, with D possibly matching TRBD1 (6 bases). V was trimmed by 3 bases and J by 0 bases, leaving 13 bases between them. Germline-derived CDR1 and CDR2 are SGHRS and YFSETQ. The CDR3 is 16 amino acids. Here the CDR3 reads CASSSRGQSSYNEQFF. Written as DNA, the CDR3 is TGCGCCAGCAGCTCCAGAGGACAGAGCTCCTACAATGAGCAGTTCTTC.

This clonotype has a count of ten or more. The chain combines TRBV4-2 with TRBJ2-1; D possibly corresponds to TRBD2 (7 bases). CDR3 length: 16 amino acids. The V gene's germline CDR1 is LGHNA and CDR2 YNFKEQ. V was trimmed by 1 base and J by 5 bases, leaving 15 bases between them. CDR3 amino acids: CASSQVKGGADNEQFF. In DNA, the CDR3 is TGTGCCAGCAGCCAAGTTAAGGGGGGGGCCGACAATGAGCAGTTCTTC.